One T cell receptor beta chain is described in this entry. The antigen is not known. This sample was included in a study of radiotherapy plus CTLA-4 blockade in lung cancer. This CDR3 contains 15 residues. V shed 5 bases, J shed 2 bases, and the junction held 7 bases outside the gene matches. Germline values: CDR1 MNHNS, CDR2 SASEGT. This table comes from immunoSEQ multiplex PCR, and its TCRdb copy is limited to in-frame clones, with some not included. There are tens of thousands of clones in the sample; more than 85% occur only once, and around 0.8% lies in the top ten. Study-wide results and caveats: Subsequent to radiotherapy plus ipilimumab, tumor-derived TCR clones underwent expansion in blood.

This TCR derives from a human donor with non-small cell lung cancer who had stable disease on radiotherapy plus ipilimumab. This specimen consisted of peripheral blood, obtained from a patient treated with radiotherapy plus ipilimumab. The V and J genes are TRBV6-1 and TRBJ2-7, with 9 bases fitting TRBD1. The CDR3: CASSPSGTGPYEQYF. The CDR3 DNA is TGTGCCAGCAGTCCTTCCGGGACAGGGCCCTACGAGCAGTACTTC.